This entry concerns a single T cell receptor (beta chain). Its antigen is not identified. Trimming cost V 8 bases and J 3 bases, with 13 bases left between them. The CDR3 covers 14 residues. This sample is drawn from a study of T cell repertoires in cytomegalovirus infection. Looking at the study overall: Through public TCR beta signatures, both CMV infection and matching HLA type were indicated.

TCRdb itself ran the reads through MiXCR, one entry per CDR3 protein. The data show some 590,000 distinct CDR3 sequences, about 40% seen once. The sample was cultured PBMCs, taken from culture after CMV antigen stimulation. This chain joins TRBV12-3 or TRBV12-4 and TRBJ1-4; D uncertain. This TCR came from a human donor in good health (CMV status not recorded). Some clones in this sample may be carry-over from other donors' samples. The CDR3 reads CASGDLTANEKLFF. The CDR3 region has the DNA TGTGCCAGCGGAGATCTGACGGCTAATGAAAAACTGTTTTTT.